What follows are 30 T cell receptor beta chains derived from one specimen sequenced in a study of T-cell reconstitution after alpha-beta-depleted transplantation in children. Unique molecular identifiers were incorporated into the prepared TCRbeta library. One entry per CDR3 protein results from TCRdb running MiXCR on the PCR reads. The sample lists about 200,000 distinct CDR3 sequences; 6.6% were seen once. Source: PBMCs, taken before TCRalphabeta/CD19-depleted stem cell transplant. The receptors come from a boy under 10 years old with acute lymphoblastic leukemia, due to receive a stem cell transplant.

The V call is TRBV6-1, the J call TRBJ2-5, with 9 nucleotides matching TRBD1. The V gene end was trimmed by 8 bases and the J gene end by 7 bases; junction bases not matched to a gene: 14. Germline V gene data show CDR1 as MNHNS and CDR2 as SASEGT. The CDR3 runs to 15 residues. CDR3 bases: TGTGCCAGCCTGAGGACGACAGGGGGACGGGGGACCCAGTACTTC. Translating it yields CASLRTTGGRGTQYF.

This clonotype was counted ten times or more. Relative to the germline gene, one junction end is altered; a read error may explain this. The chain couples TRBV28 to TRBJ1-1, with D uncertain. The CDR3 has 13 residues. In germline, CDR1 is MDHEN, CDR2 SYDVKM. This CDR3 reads CASSQLLKTEAFF. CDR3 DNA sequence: TGTGCCAGCAGTCAACTGTTGAAAACTGAAGCTTTCTTT.

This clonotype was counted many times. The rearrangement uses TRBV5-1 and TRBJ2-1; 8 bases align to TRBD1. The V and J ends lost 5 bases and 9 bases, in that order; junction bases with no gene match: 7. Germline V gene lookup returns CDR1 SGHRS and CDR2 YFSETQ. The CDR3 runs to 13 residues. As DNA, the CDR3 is TGCGCCAGCAGACAGGACAGGGCTGGTGAGCAGTTCTTC. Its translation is CASRQDRAGEQFF.

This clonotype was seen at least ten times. The CDR3 bases are TGTGCCAGCAGCCAGATAGTCGGAGACGGGGGTACGCAGTATTTT. Protein sequence: CASSQIVGDGGTQYF. The chain joins TRBV11-2 to TRBJ2-3, with D tentatively TRBD2 (6 bases). V dropped 5 bases and J dropped 8 bases, with 20 bases sitting between them. Germline V gene lookup returns CDR1 SGHAT and CDR2 FQNNGV. This CDR3 spans 15 amino acids.

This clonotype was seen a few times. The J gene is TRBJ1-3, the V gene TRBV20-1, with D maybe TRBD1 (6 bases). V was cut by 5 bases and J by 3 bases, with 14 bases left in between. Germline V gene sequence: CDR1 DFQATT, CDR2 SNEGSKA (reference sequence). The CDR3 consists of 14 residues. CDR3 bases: TGCAGTGCTGGAGGGGGGGCCGGTGGAAACACCATATATTTT. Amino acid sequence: CSAGGGAGGNTIYF.

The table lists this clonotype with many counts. CDR3 coding DNA: TGCAGTGCTAGAGGGGGTACAGGGGGGCTGGCTGAGGGCTACACCTTC. Translating gives CSARGGTGGLAEGYTF. This chain joins TRBV20-1 and TRBJ1-2; TRBD1 matches at 8 bases. CDR3 size: 16 residues. Looked up from germline, CDR1 is DFQATT and CDR2 is SNEGSKA (reference sequence). The ends lost 1 base at V and 8 bases at J; junction bases unmatched: 15.

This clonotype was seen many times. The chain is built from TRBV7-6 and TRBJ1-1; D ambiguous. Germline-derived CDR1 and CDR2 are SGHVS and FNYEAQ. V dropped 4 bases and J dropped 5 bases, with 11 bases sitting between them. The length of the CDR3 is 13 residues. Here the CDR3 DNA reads TGTGCCAGCAGCTATACCGAGAGGACTGAAGCTTTCTTT. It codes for CASSYTERTEAFF.

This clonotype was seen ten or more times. CDR3 nucleotides: TGCGCCAGCAGCCAACCAGGGTTTGAGCAGTTCTTC. This codes for CASSQPGFEQFF. The chain links TRBV4-1 to TRBJ2-1; tentatively, D is TRBD1 (5 bases). Trimming left V 2 bases short and J 9 bases short, with 8 bases between. Germline values: CDR1 MGHRA, CDR2 YSYEKL. The CDR3 loop spans 12 amino acids.

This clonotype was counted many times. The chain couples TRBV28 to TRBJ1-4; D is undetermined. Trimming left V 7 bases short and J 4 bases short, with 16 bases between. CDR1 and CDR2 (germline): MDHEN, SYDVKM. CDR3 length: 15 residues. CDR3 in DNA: TGTGCCAGCATCCGAGGGAGGCAGCTTAATGAAAAACTGTTTTTT. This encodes CASIRGRQLNEKLFF.

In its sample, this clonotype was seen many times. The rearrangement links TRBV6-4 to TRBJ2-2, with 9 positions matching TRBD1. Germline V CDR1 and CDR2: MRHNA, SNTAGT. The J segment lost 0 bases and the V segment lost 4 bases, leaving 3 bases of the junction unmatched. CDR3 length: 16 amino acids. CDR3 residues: CASSAQGAANTGELFF. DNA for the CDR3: TGTGCCAGCAGTGCACAGGGGGCGGCGAACACCGGGGAGCTGTTTTTT.

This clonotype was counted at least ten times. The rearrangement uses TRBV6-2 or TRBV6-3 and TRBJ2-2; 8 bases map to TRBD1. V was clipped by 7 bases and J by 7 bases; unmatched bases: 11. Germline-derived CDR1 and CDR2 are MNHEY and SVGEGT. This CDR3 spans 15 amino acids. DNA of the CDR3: TGTGCCAGCACCCACTTGACAGGGGAAAGCGGGGAGCTGTTTTTT. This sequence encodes CASTHLTGESGELFF.

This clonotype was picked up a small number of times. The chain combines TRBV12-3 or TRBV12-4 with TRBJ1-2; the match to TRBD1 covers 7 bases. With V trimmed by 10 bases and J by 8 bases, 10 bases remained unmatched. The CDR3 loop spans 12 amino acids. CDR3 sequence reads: CAIRDRAEGYTF. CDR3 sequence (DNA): TGTGCCATCCGAGACAGGGCGGAGGGCTACACCTTC.

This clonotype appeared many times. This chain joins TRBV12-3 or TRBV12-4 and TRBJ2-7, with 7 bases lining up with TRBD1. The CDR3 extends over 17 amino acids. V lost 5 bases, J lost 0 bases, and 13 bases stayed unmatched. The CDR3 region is CASSELLTGVRSYEQYF. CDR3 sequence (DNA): TGTGCCAGCAGTGAACTCCTTACAGGGGTCCGCTCCTACGAGCAGTACTTC.

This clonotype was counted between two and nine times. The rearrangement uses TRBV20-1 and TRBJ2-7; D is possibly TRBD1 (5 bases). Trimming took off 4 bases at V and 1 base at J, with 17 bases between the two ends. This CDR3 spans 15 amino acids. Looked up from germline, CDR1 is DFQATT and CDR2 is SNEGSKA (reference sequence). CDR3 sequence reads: CSATGLQAGSYEQYF. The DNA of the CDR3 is TGCAGTGCTACCGGGCTCCAGGCAGGGTCCTACGAGCAGTACTTC.

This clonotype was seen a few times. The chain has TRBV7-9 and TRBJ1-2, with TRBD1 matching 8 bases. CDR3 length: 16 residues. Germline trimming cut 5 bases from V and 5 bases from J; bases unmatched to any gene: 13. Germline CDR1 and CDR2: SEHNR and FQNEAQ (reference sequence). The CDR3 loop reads CASSKGAVQGAYGYTF. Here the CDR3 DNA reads TGTGCCAGCAGCAAAGGGGCGGTCCAGGGGGCGTATGGCTACACCTTC.

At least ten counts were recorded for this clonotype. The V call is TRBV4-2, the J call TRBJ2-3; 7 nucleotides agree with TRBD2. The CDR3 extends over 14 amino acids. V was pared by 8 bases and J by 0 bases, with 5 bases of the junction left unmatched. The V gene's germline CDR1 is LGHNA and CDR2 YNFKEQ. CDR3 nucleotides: TGTGCCAGCCGGCTAGCGGCTAGCACAGATACGCAGTATTTT. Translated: CASRLAASTDTQYF.

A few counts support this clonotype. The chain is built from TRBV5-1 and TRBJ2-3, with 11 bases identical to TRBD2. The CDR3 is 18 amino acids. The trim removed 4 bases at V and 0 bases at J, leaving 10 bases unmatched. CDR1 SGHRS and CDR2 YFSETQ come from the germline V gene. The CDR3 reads CASSRTLAGGRSTDTQYF. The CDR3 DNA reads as TGCGCCAGCAGCCGAACCCTAGCGGGAGGCCGTAGCACAGATACGCAGTATTTT.

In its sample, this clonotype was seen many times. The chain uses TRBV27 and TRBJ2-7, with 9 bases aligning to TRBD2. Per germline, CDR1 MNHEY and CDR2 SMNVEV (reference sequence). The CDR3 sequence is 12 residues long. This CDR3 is CAVGAGGNEQYF. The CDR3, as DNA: TGTGCAGTAGGAGCGGGAGGTAACGAGCAGTACTTC.

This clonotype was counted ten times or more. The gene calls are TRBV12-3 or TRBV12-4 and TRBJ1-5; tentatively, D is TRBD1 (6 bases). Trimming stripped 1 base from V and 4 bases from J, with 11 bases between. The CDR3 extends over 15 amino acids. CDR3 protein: CASSLGDMRNQPQHF. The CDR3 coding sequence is TGTGCCAGCAGTTTAGGGGACATGAGGAATCAGCCCCAGCATTTT.

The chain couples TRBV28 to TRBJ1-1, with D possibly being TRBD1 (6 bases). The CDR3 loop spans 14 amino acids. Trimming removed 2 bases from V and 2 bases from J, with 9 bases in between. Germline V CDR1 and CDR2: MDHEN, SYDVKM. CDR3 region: CASSLRGANTEAFF. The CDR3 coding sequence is TGTGCCAGCAGTTTAAGGGGGGCCAACACTGAAGCTTTCTTT.

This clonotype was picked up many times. CDR3 coding DNA: TGTGCCAGCAGTTTCTCACGGCCGGATCCCACAGATACGCAGTATTTT. It codes for CASSFSRPDPTDTQYF. V and J are TRBV28 and TRBJ2-3; D gene uncertain. The CDR3 contains 16 residues. Trimming left V 3 bases short and J 2 bases short, with 15 bases between. Germline-derived CDR1 and CDR2 are MDHEN and SYDVKM.

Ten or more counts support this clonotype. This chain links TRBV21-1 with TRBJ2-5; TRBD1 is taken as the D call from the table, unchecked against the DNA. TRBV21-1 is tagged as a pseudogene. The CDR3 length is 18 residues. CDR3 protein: CASSKDLQGQGSLETQYF. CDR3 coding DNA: TGTGCCAGCAGCAAAGATCTGCAGGGGCAGGGGTCTCTGGAGACCCAGTACTTC.

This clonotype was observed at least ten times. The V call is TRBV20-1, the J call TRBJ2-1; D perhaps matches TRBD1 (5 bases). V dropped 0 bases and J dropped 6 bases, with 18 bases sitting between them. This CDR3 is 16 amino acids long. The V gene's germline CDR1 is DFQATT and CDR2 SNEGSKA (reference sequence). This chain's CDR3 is CSARDHTGPGSNEQFF. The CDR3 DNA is TGCAGTGCTAGAGATCATACAGGACCCGGATCCAATGAGCAGTTCTTC.

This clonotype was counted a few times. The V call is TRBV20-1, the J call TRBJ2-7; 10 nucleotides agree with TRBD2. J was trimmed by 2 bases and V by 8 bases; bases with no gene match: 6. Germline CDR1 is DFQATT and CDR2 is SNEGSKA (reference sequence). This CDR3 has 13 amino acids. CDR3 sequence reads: CSTERGGAYEQYF. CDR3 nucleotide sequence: TGCAGTACGGAGCGGGGGGGAGCCTACGAGCAGTACTTC.

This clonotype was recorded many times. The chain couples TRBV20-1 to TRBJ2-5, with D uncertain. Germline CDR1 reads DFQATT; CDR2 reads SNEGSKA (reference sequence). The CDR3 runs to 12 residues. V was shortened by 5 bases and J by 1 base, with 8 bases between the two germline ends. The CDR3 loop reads CSARRPQETQYF. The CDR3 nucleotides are TGCAGTGCTCGACGGCCCCAAGAGACCCAGTACTTC.

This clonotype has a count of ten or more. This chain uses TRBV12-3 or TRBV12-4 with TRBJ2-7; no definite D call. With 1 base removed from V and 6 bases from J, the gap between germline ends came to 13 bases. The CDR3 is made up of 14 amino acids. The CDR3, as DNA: TGTGCCAGCAGTTTAGGGATACTTGGACCCGAGCAGTACTTC. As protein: CASSLGILGPEQYF.

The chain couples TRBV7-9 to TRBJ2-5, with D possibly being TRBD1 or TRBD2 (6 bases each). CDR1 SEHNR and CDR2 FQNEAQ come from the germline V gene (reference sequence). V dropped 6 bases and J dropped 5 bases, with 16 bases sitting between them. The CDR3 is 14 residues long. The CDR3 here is CASRDRGLVETQYF. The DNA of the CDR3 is TGTGCCAGCAGGGACCGGGGGCTAGTGGAGACCCAGTACTTC. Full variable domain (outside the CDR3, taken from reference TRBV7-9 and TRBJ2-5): DTGVSQNPRHKITKRGQNVTFRCDPISEHNRLYWYRQTLGQGPEFLTYFQNEAQLEKSRLLSDRFSAERPKGSFSTLEIQRTEQGDSAMYLCASRDRGLVETQYFGPGTRLLVL.

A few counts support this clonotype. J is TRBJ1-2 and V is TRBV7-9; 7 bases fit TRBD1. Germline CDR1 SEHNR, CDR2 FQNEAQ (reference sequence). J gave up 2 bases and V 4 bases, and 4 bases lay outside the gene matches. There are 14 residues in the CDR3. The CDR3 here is CASSSGQLNYGYTF. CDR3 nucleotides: TGTGCCAGCAGCTCGGGACAGCTCAACTATGGCTACACCTTC. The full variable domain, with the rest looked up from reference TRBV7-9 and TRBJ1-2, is DTGVSQNPRHKITKRGQNVTFRCDPISEHNRLYWYRQTLGQGPEFLTYFQNEAQLEKSRLLSDRFSAERPKGSFSTLEIQRTEQGDSAMYLCASSSGQLNYGYTFGSGTRLTVV.

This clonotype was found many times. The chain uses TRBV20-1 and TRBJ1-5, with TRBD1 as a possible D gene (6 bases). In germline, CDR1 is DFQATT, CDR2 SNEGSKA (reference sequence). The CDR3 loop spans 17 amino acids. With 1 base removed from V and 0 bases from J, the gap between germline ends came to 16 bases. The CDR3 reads CSARGREGGDSNQPQHF. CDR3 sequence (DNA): TGCAGTGCTAGAGGAAGGGAGGGGGGGGATAGCAATCAGCCCCAGCATTTT.

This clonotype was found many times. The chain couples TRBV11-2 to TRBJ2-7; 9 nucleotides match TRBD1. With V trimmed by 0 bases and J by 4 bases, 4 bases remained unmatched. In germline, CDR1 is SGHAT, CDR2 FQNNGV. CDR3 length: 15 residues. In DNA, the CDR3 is TGTGCCAGCAGCTTAGAGGGACAGGGTCTATACGAGCAGTACTTC. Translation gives CASSLEGQGLYEQYF.